The sequence of this TCR beta chain was determined in a study of cytomegalovirus exposure and HLA in healthy donors. Repertoires were generated with immunoSEQ multiplex PCR, while TCRdb's copy carries only in-frame clones and drops some. The table shows around 62,000 clones, with roughly 91% occurring only once. Trimming cost V 0 bases and J 7 bases, with 15 bases left between them. Looked up from germline, CDR1 is SGHTA and CDR2 is FQGNSA. This CDR3 is built from 15 residues. This receptor was identified in a woman between 18 and 29 years old in good health and CMV-seronegative. The sequencing sample was made of PBMCs. The rearrangement joins TRBV7-2 to TRBJ1-2, with no clear D. In DNA form, the CDR3 reads TGTGCCAGCAGCTTAGCGAGTACCTCGGGGAGTGGCTACACCTTC. It encodes CASSLASTSGSGYTF.